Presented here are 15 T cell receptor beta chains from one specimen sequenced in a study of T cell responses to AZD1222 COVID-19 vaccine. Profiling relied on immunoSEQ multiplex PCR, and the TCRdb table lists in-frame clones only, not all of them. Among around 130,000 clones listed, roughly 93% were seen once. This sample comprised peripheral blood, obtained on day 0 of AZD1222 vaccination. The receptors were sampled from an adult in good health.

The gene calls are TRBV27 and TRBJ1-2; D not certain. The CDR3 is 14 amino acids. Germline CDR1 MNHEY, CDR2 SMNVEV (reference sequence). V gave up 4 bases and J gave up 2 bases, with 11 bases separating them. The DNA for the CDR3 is TGTGCCAGCAGTTATTCAGGTCGGAACTATGGCTACACCTTC. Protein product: CASSYSGRNYGYTF.

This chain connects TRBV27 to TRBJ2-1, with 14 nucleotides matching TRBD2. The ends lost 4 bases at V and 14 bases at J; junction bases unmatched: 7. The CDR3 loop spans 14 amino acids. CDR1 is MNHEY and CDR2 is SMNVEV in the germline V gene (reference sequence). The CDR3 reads CASSSGLAGAGEFF. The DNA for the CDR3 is TGTGCCAGCAGTTCGGGACTAGCGGGGGCCGGGGAGTTCTTC.

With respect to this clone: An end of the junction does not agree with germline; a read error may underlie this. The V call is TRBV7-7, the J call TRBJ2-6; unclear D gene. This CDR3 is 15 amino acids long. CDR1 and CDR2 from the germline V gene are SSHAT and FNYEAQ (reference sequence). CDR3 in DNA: TGTGCTAGCAGCTCCGGAGACTCTGGGGCCAACGTCCTGACTTTC. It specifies CASSSGDSGANVLTF.

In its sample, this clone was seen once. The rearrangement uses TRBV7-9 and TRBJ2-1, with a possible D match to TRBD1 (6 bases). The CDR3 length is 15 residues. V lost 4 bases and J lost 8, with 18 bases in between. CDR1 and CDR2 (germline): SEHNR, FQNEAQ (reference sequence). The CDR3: CASSSTGPFEDEQFF. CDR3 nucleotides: TGTGCCAGCAGCTCGACAGGACCATTTGAAGATGAGCAGTTCTTC.

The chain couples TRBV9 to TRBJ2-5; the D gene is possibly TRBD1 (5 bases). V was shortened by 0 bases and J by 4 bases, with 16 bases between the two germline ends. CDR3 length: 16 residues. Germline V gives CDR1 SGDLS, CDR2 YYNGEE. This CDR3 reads CASSVGRAGKGETQYF. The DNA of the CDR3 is TGTGCCAGCAGCGTAGGTCGGGCAGGGAAAGGAGAGACCCAGTACTTC.

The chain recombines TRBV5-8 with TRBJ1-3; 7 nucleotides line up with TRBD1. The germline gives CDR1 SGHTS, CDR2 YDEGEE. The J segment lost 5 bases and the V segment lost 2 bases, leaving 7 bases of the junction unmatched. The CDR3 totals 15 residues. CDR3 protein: CASSLLPGQRNTIYF. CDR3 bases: TGTGCCAGCAGCTTACTACCGGGACAGCGAAACACCATATATTTT.

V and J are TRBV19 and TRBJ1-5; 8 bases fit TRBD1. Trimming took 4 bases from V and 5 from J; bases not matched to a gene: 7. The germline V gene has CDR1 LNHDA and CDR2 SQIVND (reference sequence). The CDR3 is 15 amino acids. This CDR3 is CASSTWDRQDQPQHF. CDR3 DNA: TGTGCCAGTAGTACGTGGGACAGGCAGGATCAGCCCCAGCATTTT.

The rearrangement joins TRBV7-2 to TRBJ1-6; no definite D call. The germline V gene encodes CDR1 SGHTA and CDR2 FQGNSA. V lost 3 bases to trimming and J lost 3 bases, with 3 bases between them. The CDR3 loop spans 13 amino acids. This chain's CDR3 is CASSFHYNSPLHF. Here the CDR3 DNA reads TGTGCCAGCAGCTTTCACTATAATTCACCCCTCCACTTT.

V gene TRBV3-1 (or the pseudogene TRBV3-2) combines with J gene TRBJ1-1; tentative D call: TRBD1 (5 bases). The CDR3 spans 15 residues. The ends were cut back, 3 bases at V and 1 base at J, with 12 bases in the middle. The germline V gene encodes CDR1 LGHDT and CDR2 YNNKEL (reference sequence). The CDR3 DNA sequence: TGTGCCAGCAGCCATGGGGGACGGACGAACACTGAAGCTTTCTTT. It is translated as CASSHGGRTNTEAFF.

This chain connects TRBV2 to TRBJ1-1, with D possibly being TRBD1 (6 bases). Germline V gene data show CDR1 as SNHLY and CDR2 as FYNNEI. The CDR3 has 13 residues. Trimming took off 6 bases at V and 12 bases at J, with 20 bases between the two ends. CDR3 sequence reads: CASRESGTPQSFF. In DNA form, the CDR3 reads TGTGCCAGCAGGGAATCCGGGACACCCCAATCTTTCTTT.

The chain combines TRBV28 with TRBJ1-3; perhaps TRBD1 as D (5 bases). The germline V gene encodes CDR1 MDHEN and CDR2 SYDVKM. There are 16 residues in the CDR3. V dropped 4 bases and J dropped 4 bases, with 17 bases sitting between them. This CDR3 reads CASSSDPRVGGNTIYF. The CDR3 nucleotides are TGTGCCAGCAGTTCTGACCCCAGGGTCGGCGGAAACACCATATATTTT.

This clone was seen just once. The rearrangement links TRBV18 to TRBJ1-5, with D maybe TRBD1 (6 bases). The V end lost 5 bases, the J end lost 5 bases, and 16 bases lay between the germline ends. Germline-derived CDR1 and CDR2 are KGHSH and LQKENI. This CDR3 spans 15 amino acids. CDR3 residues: CASSSTYRDHQPQHF. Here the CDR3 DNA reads TGTGCCAGCTCATCCACCTACAGGGACCATCAGCCCCAGCATTTT.

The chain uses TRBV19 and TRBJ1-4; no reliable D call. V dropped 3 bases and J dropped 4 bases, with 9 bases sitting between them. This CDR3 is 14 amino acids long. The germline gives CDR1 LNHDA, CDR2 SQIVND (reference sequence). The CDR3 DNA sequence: TGTGCCAGTAGTATGAGGCAGGATAATGAAAAACTGTTTTTT. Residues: CASSMRQDNEKLFF.

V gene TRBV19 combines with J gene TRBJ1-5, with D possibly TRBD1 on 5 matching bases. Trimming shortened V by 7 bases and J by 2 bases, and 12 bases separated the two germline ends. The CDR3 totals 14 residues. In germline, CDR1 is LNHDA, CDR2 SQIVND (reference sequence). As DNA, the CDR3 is TGTGCCAGTAAGGAGGGGTTAGGCAATCAGCCCCAGCATTTT. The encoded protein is CASKEGLGNQPQHF.

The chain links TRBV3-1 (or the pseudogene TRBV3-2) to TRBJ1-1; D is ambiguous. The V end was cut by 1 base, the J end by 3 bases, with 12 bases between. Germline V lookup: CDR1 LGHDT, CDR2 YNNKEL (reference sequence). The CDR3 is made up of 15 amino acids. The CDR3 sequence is CASSQGVGRDTEAFF. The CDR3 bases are TGTGCCAGCAGCCAAGGGGTAGGGCGGGACACTGAAGCTTTCTTT.